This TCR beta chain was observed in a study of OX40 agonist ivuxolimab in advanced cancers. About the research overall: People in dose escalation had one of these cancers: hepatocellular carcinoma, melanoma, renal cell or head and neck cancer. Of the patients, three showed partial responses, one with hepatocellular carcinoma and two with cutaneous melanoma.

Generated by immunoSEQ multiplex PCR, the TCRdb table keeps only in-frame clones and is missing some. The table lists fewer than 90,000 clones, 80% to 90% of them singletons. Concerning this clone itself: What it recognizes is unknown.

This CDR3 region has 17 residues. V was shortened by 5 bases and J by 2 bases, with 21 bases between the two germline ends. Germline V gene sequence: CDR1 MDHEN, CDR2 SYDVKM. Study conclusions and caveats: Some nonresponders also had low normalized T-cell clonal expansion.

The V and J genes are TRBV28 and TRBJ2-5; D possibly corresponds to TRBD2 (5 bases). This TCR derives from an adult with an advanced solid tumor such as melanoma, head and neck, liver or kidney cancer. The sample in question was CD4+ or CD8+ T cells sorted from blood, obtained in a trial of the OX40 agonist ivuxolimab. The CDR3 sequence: CASSLASAGTEQETQYF. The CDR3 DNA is TGTGCCAGCAGTCTAGCCAGCGCGGGCACCGAGCAAGAGACCCAGTACTTC.